This T cell receptor (beta chain) emerged from a study of identical twins. Overall study findings and caveats: The presence of invariant MAIT and iNKT cells could partly confound analyses of zero-insertion sequences. Rather than following the same donors, the conclusions depended on cross-sectional statistical analysis.

The donors were all healthy and Caucasian. Using its own MiXCR run on the 5' RACE reads, TCRdb lists one record per CDR3 protein. This sample yields more than 200,000 distinct CDR3 sequences, of which over 8% are seen a single time; over 4.5% belongs to the top ten. As to this clonotype: The antigen remains unidentified.

Sequencing was carried out using memory (CD45RO+) T cells sorted from blood. This clonotype was obtained from a woman aged 18-35 years in good health.

CDR3 sequence reads: CAWNSGTSRYTQYF. The CDR3 DNA reads TGTGCCTGGAACTCAGGGACTTCCCGTTATACGCAGTATTTT. The gene calls are TRBV30 and TRBJ2-3; D is possibly TRBD2 (6 bases). Germline CDR1 reads GTSNPN; CDR2 reads SVGIG (reference sequence). Between the trimmed V and J ends, which lost 4 bases and 7 bases, there was a span of 18 bases. The CDR3 totals 14 residues. The variable domain in full, completed from reference TRBV30 and TRBJ2-3, reads SQTIHQWPATLVQPVGSPLSLECTVEGTSNPNLYWYRQAAGRGLQLLFYSVGIGQISSEVPQNLSASRPQDRQFILSSKKLLLSDSGFYLCAWNSGTSRYTQYFGPGTRLTVL.